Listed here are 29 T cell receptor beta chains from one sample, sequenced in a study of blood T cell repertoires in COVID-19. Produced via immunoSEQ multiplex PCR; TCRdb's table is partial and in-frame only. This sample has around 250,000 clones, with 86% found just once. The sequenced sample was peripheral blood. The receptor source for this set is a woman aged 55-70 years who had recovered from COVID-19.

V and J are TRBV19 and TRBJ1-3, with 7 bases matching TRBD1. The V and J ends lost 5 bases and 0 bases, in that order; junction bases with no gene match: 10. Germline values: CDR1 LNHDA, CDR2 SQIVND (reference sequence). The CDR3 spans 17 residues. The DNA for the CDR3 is TGTGCCAGTAGTGCCGTGACGACAGGGAGCTCTGGAAACACCATATATTTT. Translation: CASSAVTTGSSGNTIYF.

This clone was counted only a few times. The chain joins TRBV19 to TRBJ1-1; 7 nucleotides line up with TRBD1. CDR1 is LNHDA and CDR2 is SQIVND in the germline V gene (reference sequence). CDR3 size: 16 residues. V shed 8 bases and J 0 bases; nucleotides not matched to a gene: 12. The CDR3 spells CASQKGAGLLNTEAFF. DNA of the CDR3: TGTGCCAGTCAAAAGGGGGCAGGCCTCCTGAACACTGAAGCTTTCTTT.

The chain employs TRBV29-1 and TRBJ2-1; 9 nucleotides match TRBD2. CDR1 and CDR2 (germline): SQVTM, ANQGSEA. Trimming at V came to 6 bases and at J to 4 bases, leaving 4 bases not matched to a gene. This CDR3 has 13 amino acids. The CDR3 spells CSVLAGWYNEQFF. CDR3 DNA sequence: TGCAGCGTGCTAGCGGGGTGGTACAATGAGCAGTTCTTC.

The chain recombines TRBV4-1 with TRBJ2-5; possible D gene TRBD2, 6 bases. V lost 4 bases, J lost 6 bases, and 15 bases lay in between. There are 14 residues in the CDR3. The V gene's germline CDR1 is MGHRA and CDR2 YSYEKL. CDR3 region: CASSPGLNSQTQYF. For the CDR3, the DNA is TGCGCCAGCAGCCCCGGACTAAACTCCCAGACCCAGTACTTC.

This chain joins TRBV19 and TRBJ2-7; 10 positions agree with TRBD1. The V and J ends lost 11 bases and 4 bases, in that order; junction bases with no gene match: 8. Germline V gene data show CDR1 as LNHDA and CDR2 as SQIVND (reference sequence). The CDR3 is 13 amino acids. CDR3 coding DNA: TGTGCCTCTACCGGGACAGGGGAATACGAGCAGTACTTC. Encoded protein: CASTGTGEYEQYF.

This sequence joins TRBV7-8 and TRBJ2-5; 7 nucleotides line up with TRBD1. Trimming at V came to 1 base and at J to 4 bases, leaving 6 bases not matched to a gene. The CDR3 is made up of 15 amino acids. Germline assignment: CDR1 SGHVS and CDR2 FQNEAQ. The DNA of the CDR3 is TGTGCCAGCAGCTTAGGTACAGGGGTCAGAGAGACCCAGTACTTC. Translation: CASSLGTGVRETQYF.

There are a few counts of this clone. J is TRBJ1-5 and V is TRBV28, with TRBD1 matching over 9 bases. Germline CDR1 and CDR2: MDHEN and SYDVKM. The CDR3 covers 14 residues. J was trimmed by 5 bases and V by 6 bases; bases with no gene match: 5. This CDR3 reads CASRSGTGYQPQHF. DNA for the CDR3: TGTGCCAGCAGATCCGGGACAGGGTATCAGCCCCAGCATTTT.

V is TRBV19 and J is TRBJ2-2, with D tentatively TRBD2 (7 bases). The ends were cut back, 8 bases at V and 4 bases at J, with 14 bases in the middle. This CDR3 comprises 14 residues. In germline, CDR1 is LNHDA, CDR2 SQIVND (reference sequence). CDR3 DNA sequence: TGTGCCAGTTTGGGGGGGCAGGGCACCGGGGAGCTGTTTTTT. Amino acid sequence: CASLGGQGTGELFF.

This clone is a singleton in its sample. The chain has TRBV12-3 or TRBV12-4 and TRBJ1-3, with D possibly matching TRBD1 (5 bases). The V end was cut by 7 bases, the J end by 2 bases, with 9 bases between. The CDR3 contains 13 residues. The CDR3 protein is CASISRAGNTIYF. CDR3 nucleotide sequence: TGTGCCAGCATTTCCAGGGCTGGAAACACCATATATTTT.

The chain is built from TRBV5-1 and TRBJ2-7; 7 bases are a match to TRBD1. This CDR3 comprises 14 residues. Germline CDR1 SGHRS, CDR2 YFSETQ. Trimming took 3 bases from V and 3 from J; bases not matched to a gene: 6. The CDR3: CASSSLTGYYEQYF. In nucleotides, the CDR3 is TGCGCCAGCAGCTCGCTGACAGGGTACTACGAGCAGTACTTC.

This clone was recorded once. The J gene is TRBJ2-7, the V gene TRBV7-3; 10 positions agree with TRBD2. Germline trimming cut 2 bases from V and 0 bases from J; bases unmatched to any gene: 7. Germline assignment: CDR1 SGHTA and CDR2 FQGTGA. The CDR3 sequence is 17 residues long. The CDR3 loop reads CASSLEASGGHSYEQYF. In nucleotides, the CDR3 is TGTGCCAGCAGCTTAGAAGCTAGCGGGGGCCACTCCTACGAGCAGTACTTC.

DNA for the CDR3: TGTGCCAGCAGCGCCACGCGGGGTAGCGGGGGGGGAGTTACGCAGTATTTT. Amino acids: CASSATRGSGGGVTQYF. This chain connects TRBV7-2 to TRBJ2-3; 11 bases fit TRBD2. This CDR3 contains 17 residues. The J segment lost 8 bases and the V segment lost 5 bases, leaving 15 bases of the junction unmatched. Germline V gene sequence: CDR1 SGHTA, CDR2 FQGNSA.

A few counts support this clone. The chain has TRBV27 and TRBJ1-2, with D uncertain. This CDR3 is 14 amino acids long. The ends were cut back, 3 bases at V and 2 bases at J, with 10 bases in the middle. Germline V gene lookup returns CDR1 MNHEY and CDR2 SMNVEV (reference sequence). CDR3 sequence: CASSFRSYNYGYTF. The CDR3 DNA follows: TGTGCCAGCAGTTTCAGGTCGTACAACTATGGCTACACCTTC.

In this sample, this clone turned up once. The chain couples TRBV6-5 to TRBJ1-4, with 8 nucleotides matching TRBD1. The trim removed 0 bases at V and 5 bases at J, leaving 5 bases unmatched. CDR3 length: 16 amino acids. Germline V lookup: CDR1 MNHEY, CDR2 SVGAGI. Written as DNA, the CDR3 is TGTGCCAGCAGTTACTCACGGGACAGGTTGAATGAAAAACTGTTTTTT. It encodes CASSYSRDRLNEKLFF.

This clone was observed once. CDR3 residues: CASSWGGNTNYGYTF. DNA for the CDR3: TGTGCCAGCAGTTGGGGGGGAAACACTAACTATGGCTACACCTTC. The chain recombines TRBV28 with TRBJ1-2; a possible D gene is TRBD1 (5 bases). Germline V gives CDR1 MDHEN, CDR2 SYDVKM. Trimming left V 4 bases short and J 0 bases short, with 12 bases between. This CDR3 is built from 15 residues.

This CDR3 is CASSQDFAGLVWEQYF. In nucleotides, the CDR3 is TGCGCCAGCAGCCAAGATTTCGCGGGGCTCGTCTGGGAGCAGTACTTC. The rearrangement links TRBV4-3 to TRBJ2-7; TRBD2 might be the D (6 bases). The CDR3 consists of 16 residues. Germline V gives CDR1 LGHNA, CDR2 YSLEER. The V gene lost 0 bases and the J gene lost 7 bases, with 19 bases spanning the gap.

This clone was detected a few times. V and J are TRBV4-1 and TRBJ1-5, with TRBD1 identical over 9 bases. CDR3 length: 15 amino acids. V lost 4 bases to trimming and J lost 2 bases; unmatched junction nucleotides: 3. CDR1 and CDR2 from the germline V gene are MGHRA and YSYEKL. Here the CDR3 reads CASSRDRGGNQPQHF. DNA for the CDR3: TGCGCCAGCAGCCGCGACAGGGGGGGCAATCAGCCCCAGCATTTT.

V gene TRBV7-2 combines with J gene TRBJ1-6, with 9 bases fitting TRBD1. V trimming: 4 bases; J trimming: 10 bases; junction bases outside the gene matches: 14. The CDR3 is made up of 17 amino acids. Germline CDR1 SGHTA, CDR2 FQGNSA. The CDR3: CASSSGLGTGISSPLHF. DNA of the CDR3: TGTGCCAGCAGCTCGGGGCTCGGGACAGGGATTAGCTCACCCCTCCACTTT.

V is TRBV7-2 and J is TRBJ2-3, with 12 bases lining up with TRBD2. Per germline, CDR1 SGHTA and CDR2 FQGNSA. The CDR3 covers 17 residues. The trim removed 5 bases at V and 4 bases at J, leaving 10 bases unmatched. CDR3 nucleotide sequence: TGTGCCAGCAGCCCAACTGCGACTAGCGGGGGTCCAGATACGCAGTATTTT. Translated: CASSPTATSGGPDTQYF.

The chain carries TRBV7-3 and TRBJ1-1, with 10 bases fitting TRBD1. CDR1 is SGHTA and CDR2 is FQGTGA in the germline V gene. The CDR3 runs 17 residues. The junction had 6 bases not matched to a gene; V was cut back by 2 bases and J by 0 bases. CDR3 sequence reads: CASSLYGTGVLNTEAFF. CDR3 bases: TGTGCCAGCAGCTTATATGGGACAGGGGTCCTGAACACTGAAGCTTTCTTT. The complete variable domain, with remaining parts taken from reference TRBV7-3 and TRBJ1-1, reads GAGVSQTPSNKVTEKGKYVELRCDPISGHTALYWYRQSLGQGPEFLIYFQGTGAADDSGLPNDRFFAVRPEGSVSTLKIQRTERGDSAVYLCASSLYGTGVLNTEAFFGQGTRLTVV.

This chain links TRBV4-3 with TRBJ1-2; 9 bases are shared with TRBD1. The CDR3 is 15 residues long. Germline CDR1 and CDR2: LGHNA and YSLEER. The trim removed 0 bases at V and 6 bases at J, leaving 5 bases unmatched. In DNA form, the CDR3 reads TGCGCCAGCAGCCAAGATTTTACAGGGGGCAATGGCTACACCTTC. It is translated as CASSQDFTGGNGYTF.

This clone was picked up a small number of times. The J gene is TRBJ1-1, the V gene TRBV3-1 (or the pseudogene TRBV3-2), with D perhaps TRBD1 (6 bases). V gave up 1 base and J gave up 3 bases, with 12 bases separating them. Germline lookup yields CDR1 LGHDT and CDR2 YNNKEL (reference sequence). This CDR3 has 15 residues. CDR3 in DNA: TGTGCCAGCAGCCAAGGTGCAGGGGCGGACACTGAAGCTTTCTTT. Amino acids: CASSQGAGADTEAFF.

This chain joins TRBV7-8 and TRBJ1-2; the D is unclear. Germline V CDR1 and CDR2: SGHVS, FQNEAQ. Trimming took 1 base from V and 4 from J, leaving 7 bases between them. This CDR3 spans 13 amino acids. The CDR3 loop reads CASSLGQIYGYTF. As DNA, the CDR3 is TGTGCCAGCAGCTTAGGGCAGATCTATGGCTACACCTTC.

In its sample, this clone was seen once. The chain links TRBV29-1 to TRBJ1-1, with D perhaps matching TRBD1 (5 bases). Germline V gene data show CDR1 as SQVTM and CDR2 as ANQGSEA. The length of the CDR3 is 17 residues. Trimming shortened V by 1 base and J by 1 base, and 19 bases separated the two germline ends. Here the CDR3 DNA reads TGCAGCGTTGAAGGGTTACAGGCAACATGGGGGAACACTGAAGCTTTCTTT. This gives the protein CSVEGLQATWGNTEAFF. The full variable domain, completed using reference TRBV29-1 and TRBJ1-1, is SAVISQKPSRDICQRGTSLTIQCQVDSQVTMMFWYRQQPGQSLTLIATANQGSEATYESGFVIDKFPISRPNLTFSTLTVSNMSPEDSSIYLCSVEGLQATWGNTEAFFGQGTRLTVV.

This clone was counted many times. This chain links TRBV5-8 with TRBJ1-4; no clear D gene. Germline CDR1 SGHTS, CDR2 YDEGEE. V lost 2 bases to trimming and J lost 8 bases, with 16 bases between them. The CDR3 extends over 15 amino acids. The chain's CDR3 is CASSFNGEGGEKLFF. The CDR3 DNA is TGTGCCAGCAGCTTTAACGGGGAAGGAGGGGAAAAACTGTTTTTT.

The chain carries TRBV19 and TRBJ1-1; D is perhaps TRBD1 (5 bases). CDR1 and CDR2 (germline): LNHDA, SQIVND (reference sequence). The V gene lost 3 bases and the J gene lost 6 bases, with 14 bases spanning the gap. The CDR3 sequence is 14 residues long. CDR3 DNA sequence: TGTGCCAGTAGTATCTTAGGGGCGCCGGCTGAAGCTTTCTTT. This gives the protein CASSILGAPAEAFF.

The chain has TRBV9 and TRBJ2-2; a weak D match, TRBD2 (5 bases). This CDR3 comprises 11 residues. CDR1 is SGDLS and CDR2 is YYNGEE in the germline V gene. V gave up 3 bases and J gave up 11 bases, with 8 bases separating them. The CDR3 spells CASSGPGELFF. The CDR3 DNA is TGTGCCAGCAGCGGTCCGGGAGAGCTGTTTTTT. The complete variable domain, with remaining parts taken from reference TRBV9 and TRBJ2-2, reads DSGVTQTPKHLITATGQRVTLRCSPRSGDLSVYWYQQSLDQGLQFLIQYYNGEERAKGNILERFSAQQFPDLHSELNLSSLELGDSALYFCASSGPGELFFGEGSRLTVL.

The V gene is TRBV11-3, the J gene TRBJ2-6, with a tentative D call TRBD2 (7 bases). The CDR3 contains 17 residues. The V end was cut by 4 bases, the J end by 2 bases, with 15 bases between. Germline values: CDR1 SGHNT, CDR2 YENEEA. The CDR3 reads CASSSKGGGAGANVLTF. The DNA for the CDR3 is TGTGCCAGCAGCTCCAAAGGGGGGGGAGCTGGGGCCAACGTCCTGACTTTC.

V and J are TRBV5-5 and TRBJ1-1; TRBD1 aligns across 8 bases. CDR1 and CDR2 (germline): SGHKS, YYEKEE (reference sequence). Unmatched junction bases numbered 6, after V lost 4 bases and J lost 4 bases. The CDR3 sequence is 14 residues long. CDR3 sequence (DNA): TGTGCCAGCAGCCCGACAGGGGCGGTCACTGAAGCTTTCTTT. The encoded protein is CASSPTGAVTEAFF.